The 21 T cell receptor beta chains reported below all come from one sample, sequenced in a study of cytomegalovirus exposure and HLA in healthy donors. PCR amplification relied on 60 Vbeta primers (plus 13 Jbeta primers). The repertoire was sequenced with immunoSEQ multiplex PCR; TCRdb's copy has only in-frame clones and lacks some. Of about 190,000 clones in the sample, almost 85% were seen once. The specimen sequenced was PBMCs. The source of these receptors is a boy under 18 in good health and CMV-seronegative.

This clone has a handful of counts. The rearrangement joins TRBV10-1 to TRBJ2-1; a weak D match, TRBD2 (7 bases). V was cut by 4 bases and J by 8 bases, with 15 bases left in between. The CDR3 sequence is 14 residues long. The germline V gene encodes CDR1 WNHNN and CDR2 SYGVQD (reference sequence). The CDR3 protein is CASSGRGAKDEQFF. In DNA, the CDR3 is TGCGCCAGCAGTGGTCGGGGGGCTAAGGATGAGCAGTTCTTC.

The gene calls are TRBV9 and TRBJ1-2; maybe TRBD1 (5 bases). Looked up from germline, CDR1 is SGDLS and CDR2 is YYNGEE. Trimming stripped 4 bases from V and 6 bases from J, with 22 bases between. The CDR3 extends over 16 amino acids. The chain's CDR3 is CASSIREGSRVDGYTF. Here the CDR3 DNA reads TGTGCCAGCAGCATCCGGGAGGGGAGTCGAGTGGATGGCTACACCTTC.

J is TRBJ2-1 and V is TRBV7-9; D may be TRBD2 (5 bases). Trimming cost V 5 bases and J 8 bases, with 22 bases left between them. The CDR3 spans 16 residues. CDR1 and CDR2 (germline): SEHNR, FQNEAQ (reference sequence). CDR3 nucleotides: TGTGCCAGCAGCCCCCTTTCTAGCTCGGATGGGGATGAGCAGTTCTTC. It yields the protein CASSPLSSSDGDEQFF.

This sequence joins TRBV6-6 and TRBJ1-1; 8 bases match TRBD1. The CDR3 has 15 residues. Germline V gene sequence: CDR1 MNHNY, CDR2 SVGAGI (reference sequence). Losses at the gene ends were 6 bases for V and 0 bases for J; bases not matched to a gene: 6. The CDR3, as DNA: TGTGCCAGCAGCCCGCGGACAGGGATGAACACTGAAGCTTTCTTT. It codes for CASSPRTGMNTEAFF.

The rearrangement joins TRBV14 to TRBJ1-1; TRBD1 might be the D (5 bases). With 0 bases removed from V and 4 bases from J, the gap between germline ends came to 6 bases. Germline V gene sequence: CDR1 SGHDN, CDR2 FVKESK. CDR3 size: 13 residues. The DNA for the CDR3 is TGTGCCAGCAGCCAAGACAGGGCCACTGAAGCTTTCTTT. Translation gives CASSQDRATEAFF.

The gene calls are TRBV5-1 and TRBJ2-7; no reliable D call. This CDR3 contains 13 residues. Looked up from germline, CDR1 is SGHRS and CDR2 is YFSETQ. V lost 0 bases, J lost 3 bases, and 7 bases lay in between. The CDR3 is CASSLASDYEQYF. The DNA of the CDR3 is TGCGCCAGCAGCTTGGCCTCAGACTACGAGCAGTACTTC. The full variable domain, completed using reference TRBV5-1 and TRBJ2-7, is KAGVTQTPRYLIKTRGQQVTLSCSPISGHRSVSWYQQTPGQGLQFLFEYFSETQRNKGNFPGRFSGRQFSNSRSEMNVSTLELGDSALYLCASSLASDYEQYFGPGTRLTVT.

As DNA, the CDR3 is TGTGCCAGCACCCGAGAGCGCCCGAACACTGAAGCTTTCTTT. Its protein is CASTRERPNTEAFF. The rearrangement links TRBV7-8 to TRBJ1-1; D is ambiguous. Germline lookup yields CDR1 SGHVS and CDR2 FQNEAQ. Trimming took off 7 bases at V and 1 base at J, with 13 bases between the two ends. CDR3 length: 14 amino acids.

This chain uses TRBV28 with TRBJ2-5; maybe TRBD2 (7 bases). The V gene's germline CDR1 is MDHEN and CDR2 SYDVKM. There are 18 residues in the CDR3. V was cut by 6 bases and J by 4 bases, with 27 bases left in between. The CDR3 DNA reads as TGTGCCAGCAGCCTACTAATCCCCCCAAGGGGGGGGCGAGAGACCCAGTACTTC. Translation gives CASSLLIPPRGGRETQYF.

This clone was detected a few times. The rearrangement links TRBV11-2 to TRBJ2-7; the D is unclear. Trimming took off 2 bases at V and 2 bases at J, with 19 bases between the two ends. Germline CDR1 is SGHAT and CDR2 is FQNNGV. The CDR3 loop spans 17 amino acids. The CDR3, as DNA: TGTGCCAGCAGCTTACAGGTCCTTCTGGGCAAGACCTACGAGCAGTACTTC. Translating gives CASSLQVLLGKTYEQYF.

Only one count was recorded for this clone. V usage is TRBV7-9 and J usage is TRBJ2-7; a weak D match, TRBD2 (5 bases). The CDR3 is 12 amino acids. Germline V CDR1 and CDR2: SEHNR, FQNEAQ (reference sequence). The V and J ends lost 5 bases and 3 bases respectively, with 8 bases between them. As DNA, the CDR3 is TGTGCCAGCAGCATCACTAGCTACGAGCAGTACTTC. Protein sequence: CASSITSYEQYF.

This clone was picked up a small number of times. The genes are TRBV11-3 and TRBJ2-5; D possibly corresponds to TRBD2 (6 bases). This CDR3 comprises 14 residues. The germline V and J ends were trimmed by 5 bases and 4 bases, with 14 bases remaining between them. Germline CDR1 SGHNT, CDR2 YENEEA. CDR3 in amino acids: CASSGRESVETQYF. CDR3 DNA: TGTGCCAGCAGCGGTCGGGAGTCAGTAGAGACCCAGTACTTC.

CDR3 nucleotide sequence: TGCGCCACCACGGTAGACAGGGGGATTGGGGACACTGAAGCTTTCTTT. This translates into CATTVDRGIGDTEAFF. The chain employs TRBV10-2 and TRBJ1-1; 9 bases match TRBD1. The V segment lost 10 bases and the J segment 3 bases; nucleotides outside the gene matches: 15. The CDR3 spans 16 residues. CDR1 is WSHSY, CDR2 SAAADI, per germline.

V is TRBV2 and J is TRBJ2-3; 14 bases align to TRBD2. After removal of 6 bases from V and 4 bases from J, the junction contained 3 bases not matched to a gene. The CDR3 covers 15 residues. Germline V gene lookup returns CDR1 SNHLY and CDR2 FYNNEI. The CDR3 region is CASRMTSGRADTQYF. The CDR3 coding sequence is TGTGCCAGCAGGATGACTAGCGGGAGGGCAGATACGCAGTATTTT.

The chain carries TRBV29-1 and TRBJ1-4, with D uncertain. This CDR3 has 10 amino acids. V was shortened by 6 bases and J by 8 bases, with 7 bases between the two germline ends. CDR1 SQVTM and CDR2 ANQGSEA come from the germline V gene. This chain's CDR3 is CSVGGEKLFF. The CDR3 region has the DNA TGCAGCGTCGGAGGGGAAAAACTGTTTTTT.

J is TRBJ2-7 and V is TRBV9; 9 bases align to TRBD1. Germline lookup yields CDR1 SGDLS and CDR2 YYNGEE. The CDR3 is made up of 15 amino acids. Losses at the gene ends were 7 bases for V and 1 base for J; bases not matched to a gene: 9. The CDR3 protein is CASGQGIGLSYEQYF. For the CDR3, the DNA is TGTGCCAGCGGACAGGGGATAGGGCTATCCTACGAGCAGTACTTC.

The CDR3 here is CASSAISSLYEQYF. The CDR3 bases are TGTGCCAGCAGTGCTATTTCGTCGCTCTATGAGCAGTACTTC. This chain joins TRBV27 and TRBJ2-7; unclear D gene. Germline lookup yields CDR1 MNHEY and CDR2 SMNVEV (reference sequence). Trimming took 5 bases from V and 7 from J, leaving 18 bases between them. The CDR3 spans 14 residues.

The V and J genes are TRBV10-3 and TRBJ1-1, with 9 bases aligning to TRBD1. Germline loops: CDR1 ENHRY, CDR2 SYGVKD. Trimming removed 2 bases from V and 6 bases from J; junction bases left unmatched: 7. The CDR3 has 15 residues. The CDR3 spells CAISEGTGSKAEAFF. The CDR3 DNA sequence: TGTGCCATCAGTGAGGGGACAGGGTCGAAGGCTGAAGCTTTCTTT.

This sequence joins TRBV5-6 and TRBJ2-5; 8 bases line up with TRBD1. The CDR3 sequence is 16 residues long. The ends lost 4 bases at V and 5 bases at J; junction bases unmatched: 13. CDR1 is SGHDT, CDR2 YYEEEE, per germline. The CDR3 spells CASSLTQTGAWETQYF. CDR3 nucleotide sequence: TGTGCCAGCAGCCTCACTCAGACAGGGGCCTGGGAGACCCAGTACTTC.

The V and J genes are TRBV9 and TRBJ2-7; 8 bases are a match to TRBD1. V lost 4 bases and J lost 3; bases outside the gene matches: 6. CDR1 and CDR2 from the germline V gene are SGDLS and YYNGEE. CDR3 size: 14 residues. The CDR3 nucleotides are TGTGCCAGCAGCCCGCAGGGGGCAAACTACGAGCAGTACTTC. The encoded protein is CASSPQGANYEQYF.

The chain employs TRBV7-3 and TRBJ2-3; TRBD1 matches at 8 bases. Losses at the gene ends were 5 bases for V and 4 bases for J; bases not matched to a gene: 8. The germline gives CDR1 SGHTA, CDR2 FQGTGA. The CDR3 runs to 15 residues. The chain's CDR3 is CASSPTTGVPDTQYF. The CDR3 coding sequence is TGTGCCAGCAGCCCTACGACAGGGGTTCCAGATACGCAGTATTTT.

This clone was recorded only once. The J gene is TRBJ2-7, the V gene TRBV9; TRBD2 matches 8 bases. CDR3 size: 16 residues. Trimming cost V 0 bases and J 6 bases; bases outside gene matches: 11. Germline CDR1 reads SGDLS; CDR2 reads YYNGEE. This CDR3 reads CASSVESGGPVSEQYF. The DNA for the CDR3 is TGTGCCAGCAGCGTAGAATCGGGAGGGCCGGTTAGCGAGCAGTACTTC. Full variable domain (missing parts from reference TRBV9 and TRBJ2-7): DSGVTQTPKHLITATGQRVTLRCSPRSGDLSVYWYQQSLDQGLQFLIQYYNGEERAKGNILERFSAQQFPDLHSELNLSSLELGDSALYFCASSVESGGPVSEQYFGPGTRLTVT.